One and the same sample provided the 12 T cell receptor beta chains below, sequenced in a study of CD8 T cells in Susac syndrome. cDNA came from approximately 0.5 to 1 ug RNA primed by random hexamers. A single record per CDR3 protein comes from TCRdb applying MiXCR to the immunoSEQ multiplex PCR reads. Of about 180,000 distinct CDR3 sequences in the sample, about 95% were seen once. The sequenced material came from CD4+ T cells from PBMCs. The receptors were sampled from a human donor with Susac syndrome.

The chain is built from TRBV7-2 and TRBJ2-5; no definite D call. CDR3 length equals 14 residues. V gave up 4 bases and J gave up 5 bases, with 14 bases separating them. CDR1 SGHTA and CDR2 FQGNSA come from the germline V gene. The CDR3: CASSSSSRWETQYF. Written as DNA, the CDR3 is TGTGCCAGCAGCTCCTCAAGCCGTTGGGAGACCCAGTACTTC.

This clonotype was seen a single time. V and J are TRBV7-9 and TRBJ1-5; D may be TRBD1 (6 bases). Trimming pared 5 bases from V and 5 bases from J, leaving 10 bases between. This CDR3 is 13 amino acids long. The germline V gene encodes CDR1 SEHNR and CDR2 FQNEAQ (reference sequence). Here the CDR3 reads CASSRDTYQPQHF. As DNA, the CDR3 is TGTGCCAGCAGCCGGGACACTTATCAGCCCCAGCATTTT. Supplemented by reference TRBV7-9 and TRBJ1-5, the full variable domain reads DTGVSQNPRHKITKRGQNVTFRCDPISEHNRLYWYRQTLGQGPEFLTYFQNEAQLEKSRLLSDRFSAERPKGSFSTLEIQRTEQGDSAMYLCASSRDTYQPQHFGDGTRLSIL.

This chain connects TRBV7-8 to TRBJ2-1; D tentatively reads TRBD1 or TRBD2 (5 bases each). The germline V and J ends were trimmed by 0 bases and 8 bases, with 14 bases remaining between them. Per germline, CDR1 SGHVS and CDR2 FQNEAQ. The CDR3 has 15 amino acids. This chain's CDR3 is CASSLAPGPNDEQFF. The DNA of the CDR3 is TGTGCCAGCAGCTTAGCACCGGGACCTAATGATGAGCAGTTCTTC.

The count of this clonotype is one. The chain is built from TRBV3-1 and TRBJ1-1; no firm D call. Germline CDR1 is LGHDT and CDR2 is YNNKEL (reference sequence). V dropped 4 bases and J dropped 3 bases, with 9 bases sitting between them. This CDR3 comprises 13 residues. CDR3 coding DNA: TGTGCCAGCAGCCCCTATCGGGACACTGAAGCTTTCTTT. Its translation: CASSPYRDTEAFF.

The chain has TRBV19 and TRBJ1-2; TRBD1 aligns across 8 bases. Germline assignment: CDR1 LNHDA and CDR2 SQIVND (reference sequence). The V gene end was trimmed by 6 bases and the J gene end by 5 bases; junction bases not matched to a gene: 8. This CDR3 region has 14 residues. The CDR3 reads CASSQDRDRYGYTF. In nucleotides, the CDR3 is TGTGCCAGTAGCCAGGACAGGGATCGGTATGGCTACACCTTC.

CDR3 bases: TGTGCCACCAGTGGGGGACTAGTTGCCGGGGAGCTGTTTTTT. This gives the protein CATSGGLVAGELFF. J is TRBJ2-2 and V is TRBV24-1, with 8 bases aligning to TRBD2. Trimming at V came to 5 bases and at J to 6 bases, leaving 4 bases not matched to a gene. This CDR3 is 14 amino acids long. In germline, CDR1 is KGHDR, CDR2 SFDVKD.

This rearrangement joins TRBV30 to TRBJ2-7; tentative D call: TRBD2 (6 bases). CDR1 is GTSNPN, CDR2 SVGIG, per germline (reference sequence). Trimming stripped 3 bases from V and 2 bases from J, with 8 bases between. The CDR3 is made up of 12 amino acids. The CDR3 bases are TGTGCCTGGAGCTGGGGGGCCTACGAGCAGTACTTC. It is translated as CAWSWGAYEQYF. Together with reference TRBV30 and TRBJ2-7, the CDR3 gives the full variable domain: SQTIHQWPATLVQPVGSPLSLECTVEGTSNPNLYWYRQAAGRGLQLLFYSVGIGQISSEVPQNLSASRPQDRQFILSSKKLLLSDSGFYLCAWSWGAYEQYFGPGTRLTVT.

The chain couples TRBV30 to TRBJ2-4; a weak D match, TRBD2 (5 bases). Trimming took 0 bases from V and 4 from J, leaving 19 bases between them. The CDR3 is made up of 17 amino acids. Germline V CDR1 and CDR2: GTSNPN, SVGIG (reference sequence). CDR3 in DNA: TGTGCCTGGAGTGTAGGAGGTTGGGAAGGGCTTAAAAACATTCAGTACTTC. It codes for CAWSVGGWEGLKNIQYF.

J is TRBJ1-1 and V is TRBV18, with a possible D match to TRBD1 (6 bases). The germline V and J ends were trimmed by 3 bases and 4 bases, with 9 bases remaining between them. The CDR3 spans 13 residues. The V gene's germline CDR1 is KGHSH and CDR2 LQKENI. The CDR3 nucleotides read TGTGCCAGCTCACCCTGGGACACCACTGAAGCTTTCTTT. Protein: CASSPWDTTEAFF.

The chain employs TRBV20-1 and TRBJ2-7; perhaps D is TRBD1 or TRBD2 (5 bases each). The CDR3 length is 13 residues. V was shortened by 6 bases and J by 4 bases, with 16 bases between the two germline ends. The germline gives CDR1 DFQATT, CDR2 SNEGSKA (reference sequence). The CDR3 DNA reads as TGCAGTGCCCATCGGGGCTCTAAGTACGAGCAGTACTTC. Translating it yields CSAHRGSKYEQYF.

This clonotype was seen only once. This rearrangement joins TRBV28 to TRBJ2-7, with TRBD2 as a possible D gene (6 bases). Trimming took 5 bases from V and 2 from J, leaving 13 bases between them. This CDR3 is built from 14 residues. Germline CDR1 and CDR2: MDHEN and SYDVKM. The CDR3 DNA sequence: TGTGCCAGCAGTATCGGGGGAACGACCTACGAGCAGTACTTC. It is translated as CASSIGGTTYEQYF.

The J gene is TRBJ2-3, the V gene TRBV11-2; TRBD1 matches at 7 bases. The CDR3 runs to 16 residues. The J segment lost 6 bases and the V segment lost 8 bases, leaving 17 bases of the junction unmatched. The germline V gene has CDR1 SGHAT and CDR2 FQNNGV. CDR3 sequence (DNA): TGTGCCAGCCGCGGGCGGATATCGACAGGGACCGATACGCAGTATTTT. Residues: CASRGRISTGTDTQYF. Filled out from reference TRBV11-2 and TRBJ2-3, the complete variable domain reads EAGVAQSPRYKIIEKRQSVAFWCNPISGHATLYWYQQILGQGPKLLIQFQNNGVVDDSQLPKDRFSAERLKGVDSTLKIQPAKLEDSAVYLCASRGRISTGTDTQYFGPGTRLTVL.